Shown below are 25 T cell receptor beta chains from a single sample sequenced in a study of blood T cell repertoires in COVID-19. TCRdb's table, derived via immunoSEQ multiplex PCR, lists solely in-frame clones and lacks some. The repertoire holds nearly 110,000 clones, about 90% seen once, with about 5.3% in the top ten. Material for sequencing was peripheral blood. These receptors were collected from a middle-aged man with active or convalescent COVID-19.

The chain recombines TRBV7-2 with TRBJ2-7; D gene unclear. V lost 3 bases to trimming and J lost 3 bases, with 12 bases between them. The CDR3 contains 14 residues. CDR1 and CDR2 from the germline V gene are SGHTA and FQGNSA. The CDR3 region is CASSFRDTLYEQYF. CDR3 DNA sequence: TGTGCCAGCAGCTTCCGTGACACCCTCTACGAGCAGTACTTC. Combining the CDR3 with reference TRBV7-2 and TRBJ2-7 gives the whole variable domain GAGVSQSPSNKVTEKGKDVELRCDPISGHTALYWYRQSLGQGLEFLIYFQGNSAPDKSGLPSDRFSAERTGGSVSTLTIQRTQQEDSAVYLCASSFRDTLYEQYFGPGTRLTVT.

The gene calls are TRBV5-1 and TRBJ1-6; tentative D call: TRBD1 (6 bases). Deletions cut 0 bases from V and 2 bases from J, with 15 bases between. The CDR3 is 18 amino acids. Germline loops: CDR1 SGHRS, CDR2 YFSETQ. CDR3 residues: CASSLEGSGGPYNSPLHF. CDR3 DNA sequence: TGCGCCAGCAGCTTGGAGGGGAGCGGGGGCCCCTATAATTCACCCCTCCACTTT.

This chain uses TRBV2 with TRBJ2-1, with 14 bases that match TRBD2. Germline V lookup: CDR1 SNHLY, CDR2 FYNNEI. Trimming cost V 8 bases and J 7 bases; bases outside gene matches: 4. The length of the CDR3 is 14 residues. The DNA of the CDR3 is TGTGCCAGCGGGGGACTAGCGGGAGAGAATGAGCAGTTCTTC. It yields the protein CASGGLAGENEQFF.

This clone has only one observation. This sequence joins TRBV27 and TRBJ1-4, with D perhaps TRBD1 (6 bases). The germline CDR1 and CDR2 sequences are MNHEY and SMNVEV (reference sequence). The V gene lost 5 bases and the J gene lost 3 bases, with 10 bases spanning the gap. CDR3 size: 14 residues. CDR3 sequence: CASSRGHPNEKLFF. CDR3 nucleotide sequence: TGTGCCAGCAGTAGGGGACACCCTAATGAAAAACTGTTTTTT.

As for this clone: Germline and junction disagree at one end, which may indicate a read error. The CDR3 protein is CASSQEPIRQGAKEKLFF. Here the CDR3 DNA reads TGCGCCAGCAGCCAAGAACCCATTCGGCAGGGGGCTAAGGAAAAACTGTTTTTT. The chain employs TRBV4-3 and TRBJ1-4; the match to TRBD1 covers 8 bases. From germline, CDR1 is LGHNA and CDR2 YSLEER. CDR3 length: 18 amino acids.

J is TRBJ2-7 and V is TRBV27; 8 bases are shared with TRBD1. The CDR3 sequence is 14 residues long. The V and J ends lost 0 bases and 4 bases, in that order; junction bases with no gene match: 2. Per the germline V gene, CDR1 is MNHEY and CDR2 is SMNVEV (reference sequence). This CDR3 reads CASSLSTGGYEQYF. For the CDR3, the DNA is TGTGCCAGCAGTTTATCTACAGGGGGTTACGAGCAGTACTTC.

This rearrangement joins TRBV5-6 to TRBJ1-5, with TRBD1 matching over 9 bases. Germline CDR1 and CDR2: SGHDT and YYEEEE. V was clipped by 3 bases and J by 5 bases; unmatched bases: 3. The CDR3 has 14 amino acids. CDR3 in DNA: TGTGCCAGCAGCTCTACAGGGGGCGATCAGCCCCAGCATTTT. It is translated as CASSSTGGDQPQHF.

The chain uses TRBV9 and TRBJ2-5; 9 nucleotides line up with TRBD2. CDR1 is SGDLS, CDR2 YYNGEE, per germline. This CDR3 has 16 amino acids. The junction had 6 bases not matched to a gene; V was cut back by 2 bases and J by 1 base. The CDR3 reads CASSVQTSGTQETQYF. DNA of the CDR3: TGTGCCAGCAGCGTCCAGACTAGCGGCACCCAAGAGACCCAGTACTTC.

The gene calls are TRBV27 and TRBJ2-3, with D maybe TRBD2 (6 bases). V was shortened by 0 bases and J by 4 bases, with 11 bases between the two germline ends. The CDR3 sequence is 15 residues long. Germline values: CDR1 MNHEY, CDR2 SMNVEV (reference sequence). The CDR3 region is CASSLSGGIADTQYF. CDR3 DNA sequence: TGTGCCAGCAGTTTATCTGGCGGGATCGCAGATACGCAGTATTTT.

The gene calls are TRBV19 and TRBJ2-4; 7 bases align to TRBD1. CDR1 is LNHDA and CDR2 is SQIVND in the germline V gene (reference sequence). The CDR3 consists of 13 residues. After removal of 6 bases from V and 9 bases from J, the junction contained 8 bases not matched to a gene. The CDR3 protein is CASSRQGSGIQYF. The CDR3 region has the DNA TGTGCCAGTAGCCGACAGGGCAGCGGCATTCAGTACTTC.

This chain joins TRBV6-2 or TRBV6-3 and TRBJ1-1, with 8 bases identical to TRBD1. The V gene end was trimmed by 0 bases and the J gene end by 4 bases; junction bases not matched to a gene: 16. This CDR3 comprises 19 residues. CDR1 and CDR2 from the germline V gene are MNHEY and SVGEGT. The chain's CDR3 is CASSYSPGTGGIGATEAFF. CDR3 DNA sequence: TGTGCCAGCAGTTACTCACCCGGGACAGGAGGGATTGGGGCCACTGAAGCTTTCTTT.

The chain employs TRBV5-1 and TRBJ2-5; D is unresolved. The length of the CDR3 is 13 residues. From germline, CDR1 is SGHRS and CDR2 YFSETQ. V lost 7 bases, J lost 0 bases, and 10 bases lay in between. CDR3 coding DNA: TGCGCCAGCTATCTAGGTTACCAAGAGACCCAGTACTTC. Its protein is CASYLGYQETQYF.

J is TRBJ1-2 and V is TRBV3-1 (or the pseudogene TRBV3-2); TRBD1 is a possible D gene (5 bases). Between the trimmed V and J ends, which lost 0 bases and 6 bases, there was a span of 14 bases. The CDR3 covers 15 residues. Germline assignment: CDR1 LGHDT and CDR2 YNNKEL (reference sequence). Here the CDR3 reads CASSQDLGGYDGYTF. The DNA for the CDR3 is TGTGCCAGCAGCCAAGATCTCGGGGGATACGATGGCTACACCTTC.

V and J are TRBV14 and TRBJ1-2; no reliable D call. CDR1 is SGHDN, CDR2 FVKESK, per germline. The CDR3 has 15 residues. Between the trimmed V and J ends, which lost 0 bases and 4 bases, there was a span of 12 bases. CDR3 residues: CASSQDLYTAYGYTF. CDR3 nucleotide sequence: TGTGCCAGCAGCCAAGATCTTTACACAGCCTATGGCTACACCTTC. The entire variable domain, with the rest obtained from reference TRBV14 and TRBJ1-2, is as follows: EAGVTQFPSHSVIEKGQTVTLRCDPISGHDNLYWYRRVMGKEIKFLLHFVKESKQDESGMPNNRFLAERTGGTYSTLKVQPAELEDSGVYFCASSQDLYTAYGYTFGSGTRLTVV.

This clone was found many times. The chain combines TRBV4-3 with TRBJ2-2; TRBD2 is a possible D gene (6 bases). V shed 4 bases and J shed 6 bases, with 12 bases lying between them. The CDR3 spans 14 residues. CDR1 is LGHNA, CDR2 YSLEER, per germline. CDR3 in DNA: TGCGCCAGCAGCCGTATTAGCGGTTCCGGGGAGCTGTTTTTT. Translation gives CASSRISGSGELFF.

V and J are TRBV6-4 and TRBJ2-3; 9 bases agree with TRBD2. V lost 5 bases to trimming and J lost 6 bases; unmatched junction nucleotides: 9. The CDR3 has 15 residues. CDR1 MRHNA and CDR2 SNTAGT come from the germline V gene. The CDR3: CASSYMAGGPDTQYF. The CDR3 DNA sequence: TGTGCCAGCAGTTATATGGCGGGAGGGCCGGATACGCAGTATTTT.

The genes are TRBV19 and TRBJ1-1; possible D gene TRBD1, 5 bases. The V end was cut by 9 bases, the J end by 4 bases, with 15 bases between. The CDR3 length is 13 residues. Per the germline V gene, CDR1 is LNHDA and CDR2 is SQIVND (reference sequence). The CDR3 region is CASEYRGGTEAFF. The CDR3 nucleotides are TGTGCCAGCGAGTATAGGGGCGGCACTGAAGCTTTCTTT.

The CDR3 is CASSPGAVRSGNTIYF. CDR3 nucleotide sequence: TGTGCCAGCTCACCTGGGGCAGTCCGCTCTGGAAACACCATATATTTT. The chain has TRBV18 and TRBJ1-3, with a possible D match to TRBD1 (5 bases). Between the trimmed V and J ends, which lost 3 bases and 0 bases, there was a span of 12 bases. This CDR3 has 16 amino acids. Per the germline V gene, CDR1 is KGHSH and CDR2 is LQKENI. Combining the CDR3 with reference TRBV18 and TRBJ1-3 gives the whole variable domain NAGVMQNPRHLVRRRGQEARLRCSPMKGHSHVYWYRQLPEEGLKFMVYLQKENIIDESGMPKERFSAEFPKEGPSILRIQQVVRGDSAAYFCASSPGAVRSGNTIYFGEGSWLTVV.

The rearrangement joins TRBV7-6 to TRBJ2-7; TRBD2 might be the D (5 bases). Germline lookup yields CDR1 SGHVS and CDR2 FNYEAQ. The CDR3 sequence is 15 residues long. Trimming left V 2 bases short and J 5 bases short, with 16 bases between. The DNA of the CDR3 is TGTGCCAGCAGCTTATCCTCCTTTTCGGGGAACGAGCAGTACTTC. It is translated as CASSLSSFSGNEQYF.

This chain joins TRBV5-1 and TRBJ1-5; maybe TRBD1 (5 bases). The V gene lost 0 bases and the J gene lost 6 bases, with 13 bases spanning the gap. The CDR3 loop spans 15 amino acids. Germline loops: CDR1 SGHRS, CDR2 YFSETQ. This chain's CDR3 is CASSLDGGLGQPQHF. CDR3 nucleotide sequence: TGCGCCAGCAGCTTGGATGGGGGACTCGGTCAGCCCCAGCATTTT. Looking up the rest from reference TRBV5-1 and TRBJ1-5 gives the full variable domain: KAGVTQTPRYLIKTRGQQVTLSCSPISGHRSVSWYQQTPGQGLQFLFEYFSETQRNKGNFPGRFSGRQFSNSRSEMNVSTLELGDSALYLCASSLDGGLGQPQHFGDGTRLSIL.

The genes are TRBV13 and TRBJ2-6; weak D call: TRBD1 (6 bases). Germline CDR1 PRHDT, CDR2 FYEKMQ (reference sequence). The CDR3 runs 15 residues. Trimming pared 5 bases from V and 2 bases from J, leaving 10 bases between. CDR3 region: CASSLRTAGANVLTF. The CDR3 DNA reads TGTGCCAGCAGCCTACGGACAGCTGGGGCCAACGTCCTGACTTTC.

This clone was counted only a few times. V is TRBV7-3 and J is TRBJ2-7; D might be TRBD1 (5 bases). The germline V and J ends were trimmed by 3 bases and 5 bases, with 11 bases remaining between them. CDR1 is SGHTA, CDR2 FQGTGA, per germline. The CDR3 is made up of 13 amino acids. The CDR3 spells CASSFQPRDEQYF. CDR3 nucleotides: TGTGCCAGCAGCTTCCAGCCCAGGGACGAGCAGTACTTC.

J is TRBJ2-2 and V is TRBV18; D unclear. CDR1 and CDR2 (germline): KGHSH, LQKENI. Trimming left V 5 bases short and J 0 bases short, with 7 bases between. This CDR3 region has 14 residues. CDR3 sequence reads: CASSSYTNTGELFF. CDR3 bases: TGTGCCAGCTCATCGTACACGAACACCGGGGAGCTGTTTTTT.

This clone was seen more than once but under ten times. V usage is TRBV6-2 or TRBV6-3 and J usage is TRBJ2-7; 9 bases fit TRBD1. Germline CDR1 and CDR2: MNHEY and SVGEGT. V shed 0 bases and J 0 bases; nucleotides not matched to a gene: 6. The CDR3 is made up of 17 amino acids. CDR3 sequence (DNA): TGTGCCAGCAGTTACTCGGGACAGGGCTCTTTCTCCTACGAGCAGTACTTC. Residues: CASSYSGQGSFSYEQYF.

V is TRBV15 and J is TRBJ1-4; a weak D match, TRBD1 (6 bases). Germline V gene lookup returns CDR1 LNHNV and CDR2 YYDKDF (reference sequence). Trimming took 2 bases from V and 3 from J, leaving 10 bases between them. The CDR3 has 15 residues. CDR3 in DNA: TGTGCCACCAGCAGACTACAGGGTTCTAATGAAAAACTGTTTTTT. Protein product: CATSRLQGSNEKLFF.